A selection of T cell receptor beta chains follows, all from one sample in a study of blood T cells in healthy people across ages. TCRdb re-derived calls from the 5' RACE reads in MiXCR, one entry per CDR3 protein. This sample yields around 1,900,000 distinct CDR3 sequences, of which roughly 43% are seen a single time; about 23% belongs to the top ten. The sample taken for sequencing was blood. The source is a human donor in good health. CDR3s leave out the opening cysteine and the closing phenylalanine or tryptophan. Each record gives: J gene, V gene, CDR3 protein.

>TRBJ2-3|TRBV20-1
SATRPGGTDTQY
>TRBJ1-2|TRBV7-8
ASSLRRGVYGYT
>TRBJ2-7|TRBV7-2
ASSFQRKYEQY
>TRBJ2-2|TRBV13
ASSRGDVGERF
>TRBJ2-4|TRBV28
ASSLGGTGFVKNIQY
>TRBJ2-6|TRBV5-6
AGSAIPGANVLT
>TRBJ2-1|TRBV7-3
ASTHSGGDEQF
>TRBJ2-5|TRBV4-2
ASSQVGGPETQY
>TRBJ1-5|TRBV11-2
ASSLDAGYQPQH
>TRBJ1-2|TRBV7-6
ASSGGLYGYT
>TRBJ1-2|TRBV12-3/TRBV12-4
ASRSDASNCGYT
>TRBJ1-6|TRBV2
ASSARGGPLH
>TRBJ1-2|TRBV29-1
SVEDGLTGAYGYT
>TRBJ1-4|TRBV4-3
ASSQSKGLNEKLF
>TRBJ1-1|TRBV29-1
SVAFRNTEAF
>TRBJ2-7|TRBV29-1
SVVPGQLTTGGQYEQY
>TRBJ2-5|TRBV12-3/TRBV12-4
ASSPGQGGGQETQY
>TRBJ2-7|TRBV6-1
ASSDQGQGSDEQY
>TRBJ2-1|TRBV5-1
ASRVAGGENEQF
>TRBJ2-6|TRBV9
ASRNNPGRGGANVLT
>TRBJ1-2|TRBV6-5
ASSRRQGVPLYGYT